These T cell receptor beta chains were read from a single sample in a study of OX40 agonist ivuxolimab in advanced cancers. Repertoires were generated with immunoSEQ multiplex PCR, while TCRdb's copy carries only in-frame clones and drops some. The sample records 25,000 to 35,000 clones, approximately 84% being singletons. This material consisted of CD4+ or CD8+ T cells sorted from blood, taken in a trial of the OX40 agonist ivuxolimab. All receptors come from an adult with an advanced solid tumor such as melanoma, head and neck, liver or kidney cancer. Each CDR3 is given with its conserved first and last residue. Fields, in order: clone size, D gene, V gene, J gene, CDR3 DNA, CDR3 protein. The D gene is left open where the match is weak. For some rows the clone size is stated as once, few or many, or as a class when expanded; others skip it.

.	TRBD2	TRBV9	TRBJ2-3	TGTGCCAGCGCCCACCCGGGGGGGGCGGGGGTTGTCGCAGATACGCAGTATTTT	CASAHPGGAGVVADTQYF
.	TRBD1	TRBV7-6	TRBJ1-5	TGTGCCAGCAGCTTAGGTTCAGGGGGTGATGCATTGGGCAATCAGCCCCAGCATTTT	CASSLGSGGDALGNQPQHF
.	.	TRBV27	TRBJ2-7	TGTGCCAGCAGTTGGAACAGAGCCTACGAGCAGTACTTC	CASSWNRAYEQYF
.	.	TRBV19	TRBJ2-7	TGTGCCAGTAGTATCGGGTCGGCGGCCTTAGGGGAGCAGTACTTC	CASSIGSAALGEQYF
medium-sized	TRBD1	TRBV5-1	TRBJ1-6	TGCGCCAGCAGCATAGGACAGGGTGTACCCCTCCACTTT	CASSIGQGVPLHF
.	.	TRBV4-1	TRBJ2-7	TGCGCCAGCAGCCAAGGTACTTCCTACGAGCAGTACTTC	CASSQGTSYEQYF
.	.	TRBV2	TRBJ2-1	TGTGCCAGCAGGGGTGGCGTGGGGGGCGGGCAGTTCTTC	CASRGGVGGGQFF
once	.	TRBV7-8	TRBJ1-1	TGTGCCAGCAGCTTGTCCAGCACTGAAGCTTTCTTT	CASSLSSTEAFF
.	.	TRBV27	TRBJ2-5	TGTGCCAGCAGTTTAACGAGCGCAGAGACCCAGTACTTC	CASSLTSAETQYF
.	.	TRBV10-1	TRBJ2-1	TGCGCCAGCAGTGGCACTAGATACAATGAGCAGTTCTTC	CASSGTRYNEQFF
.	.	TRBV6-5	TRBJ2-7	TGTGCCAGCAGTTACCCCGGGGCCTACGAGCAGTACTTC	CASSYPGAYEQYF
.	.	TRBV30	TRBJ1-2	TGTGCCTGGAGTGTCGGAGGGGCGGGCTATGGCTACACCTTC	CAWSVGGAGYGYTF
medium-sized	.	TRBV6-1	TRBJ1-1	TGTGCCAGCACTCCCAGGGCCGCTGAAGCTTTCTTT	CASTPRAAEAFF
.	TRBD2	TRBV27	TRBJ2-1	TGTGCCAGCAGTTATGGGGGGGAGGGCCTCAATGAGCAGTTCTTC	CASSYGGEGLNEQFF
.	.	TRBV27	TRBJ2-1	TGTGCCAGCAGTTTCAGAGGAAATGAGCAGTTCTTC	CASSFRGNEQFF
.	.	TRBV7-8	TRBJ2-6	TGTGCCAGCAGCTTTAGCAGGGCTCCTATCCACTCTGGGGCCAACGTCCTGACTTTC	CASSFSRAPIHSGANVLTF
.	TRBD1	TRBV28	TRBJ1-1	TGTGCCAGCAGTCCCAAGACAGGGGGGCCCACTGAAGCTTTCTTT	CASSPKTGGPTEAFF